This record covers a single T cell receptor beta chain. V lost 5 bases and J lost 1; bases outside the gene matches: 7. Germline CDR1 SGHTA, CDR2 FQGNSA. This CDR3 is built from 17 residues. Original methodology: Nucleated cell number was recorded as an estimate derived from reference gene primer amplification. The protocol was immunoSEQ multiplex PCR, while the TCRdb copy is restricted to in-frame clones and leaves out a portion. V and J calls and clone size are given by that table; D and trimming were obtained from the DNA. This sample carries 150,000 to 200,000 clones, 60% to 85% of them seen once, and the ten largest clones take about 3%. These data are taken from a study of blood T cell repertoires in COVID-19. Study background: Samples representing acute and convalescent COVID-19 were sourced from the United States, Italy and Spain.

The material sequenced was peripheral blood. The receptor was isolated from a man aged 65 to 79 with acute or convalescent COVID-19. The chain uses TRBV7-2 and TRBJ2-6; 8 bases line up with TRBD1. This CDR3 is CASSARGRASGANVLTF. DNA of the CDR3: TGTGCCAGCAGCGCCAGGGGGCGCGCGTCTGGGGCCAACGTCCTGACTTTC.